These 20 T cell receptor beta chains were all obtained from the same sample, sequenced in a study of blood T cell repertoires in COVID-19. Profiling relied on immunoSEQ multiplex PCR, and the TCRdb table lists in-frame clones only, not all of them. The sample records approximately 300,000 clones, more than 75% being singletons. The sample comprised peripheral blood. These receptors all stem from a woman aged 50 to 60 with acute or convalescent COVID-19.

The chain has TRBV5-4 and TRBJ1-4; TRBD1 agrees at 7 bases. Germline V gene sequence: CDR1 SGHNT, CDR2 YYREEE (reference sequence). The V and J ends lost 4 bases and 3 bases, in that order; junction bases with no gene match: 6. The CDR3 has 15 amino acids. The CDR3 here is CASSGEGAANEKLFF. The CDR3 DNA reads as TGTGCCAGCAGCGGAGAGGGGGCGGCTAATGAAAAACTGTTTTTT. Full variable domain (remainder filled in from reference TRBV5-4 and TRBJ1-4): ETGVTQSPTHLIKTRGQQVTLRCSSQSGHNTVSWYQQALGQGPQFIFQYYREEENGRGNFPPRFSGLQFPNYSSELNVNALELDDSALYLCASSGEGAANEKLFFGSGTQLSVL.

The chain uses TRBV5-1 and TRBJ2-1; 9 bases agree with TRBD2. V gave up 0 bases and J gave up 13 bases; unmatched junction bases: 14. The CDR3 sequence is 16 residues long. Germline V gene lookup returns CDR1 SGHRS and CDR2 YFSETQ. This CDR3 is CASSLGGASGNARQFF. CDR3 DNA: TGCGCCAGCAGCTTGGGGGGAGCTAGCGGGAATGCTCGTCAGTTCTTC.

The chain links TRBV7-8 to TRBJ1-5, with a tentative D call TRBD1 (5 bases). Trimming removed 0 bases from V and 5 bases from J, with 14 bases in between. CDR3 length: 16 amino acids. Germline V gives CDR1 SGHVS, CDR2 FQNEAQ. CDR3 nucleotides: TGTGCCAGCAGCTTAGCGCAGGGCCAGGGTCATCAGCCCCAGCATTTT. Protein sequence: CASSLAQGQGHQPQHF.

The gene calls are TRBV24-1 and TRBJ1-2, with 7 positions matching TRBD1. The CDR3 runs to 16 residues. Germline CDR1 reads KGHDR; CDR2 reads SFDVKD. V was clipped by 7 bases and J by 0 bases; unmatched bases: 10. The CDR3 reads CATRDTRQGSNYGYTF. The DNA for the CDR3 is TGTGCCACCAGGGATACCAGACAGGGCTCTAACTATGGCTACACCTTC.

In regard to this clone: The same CDR3 arises from other DNA sequences in this sample as well. The V and J genes are TRBV12-3 or TRBV12-4 and TRBJ1-5; 8 bases match TRBD1. The ends lost 6 bases at V and 5 bases at J; junction bases unmatched: 0. CDR3 length: 12 amino acids. The CDR3 DNA is TGTGCCAGCAGGGACAGGGATCAGCCCCAGCATTTT. This codes for CASRDRDQPQHF.

This clone was detected only once. The chain combines TRBV3-1 (or the pseudogene TRBV3-2) with TRBJ2-1; TRBD2 agrees at 10 bases. This CDR3 spans 17 amino acids. Losses at the gene ends were 4 bases for V and 0 bases for J; bases not matched to a gene: 6. Germline lookup yields CDR1 LGHDT and CDR2 YNNKEL (reference sequence). This CDR3 reads CASSPRTSGLSYNEQFF. The DNA for the CDR3 is TGTGCCAGCAGCCCCCGGACTAGCGGACTCTCCTACAATGAGCAGTTCTTC.

V is TRBV6-5 and J is TRBJ2-7, with TRBD2 identical over 11 bases. Germline V gives CDR1 MNHEY, CDR2 SVGAGI. V trimming: 6 bases; J trimming: 1 base; junction bases outside the gene matches: 5. CDR3 length: 15 amino acids. The CDR3 region has the DNA TGTGCCAGCAGGAGGGGACTAGCGGATTCCTACGAGCAGTACTTC. Translated, it gives CASRRGLADSYEQYF.

The chain carries TRBV12-3 or TRBV12-4 and TRBJ1-4, with D unresolved. Between the trimmed V and J ends, which lost 5 bases and 8 bases, there was a span of 9 bases. The CDR3 is 12 amino acids. This chain's CDR3 is CASSPRQEKLFF. The CDR3 bases are TGTGCCAGCAGTCCGAGGCAGGAAAAACTGTTTTTT.

The genes are TRBV2 and TRBJ2-3; 7 nucleotides agree with TRBD2. V lost 9 bases to trimming and J lost 0 bases; unmatched junction nucleotides: 15. The CDR3 sequence is 17 residues long. Germline V gives CDR1 SNHLY, CDR2 FYNNEI. The CDR3 DNA is TGTGCCAGTAGCGGGTATTCGACGGGGTCTAGCACAGATACGCAGTATTTT. Translated, it gives CASSGYSTGSSTDTQYF.

The CDR3 spells CASRGQAIFKGEQFF. The CDR3 DNA follows: TGTGCCAGCAGGGGACAGGCCATTTTTAAGGGTGAGCAGTTCTTC. The rearrangement joins TRBV28 to TRBJ2-1; 8 bases match TRBD1. Trimming removed 6 bases from V and 9 bases from J; junction bases left unmatched: 13. CDR3 length: 15 residues. Looked up from germline, CDR1 is MDHEN and CDR2 is SYDVKM.

The CDR3 DNA follows: TGTGCCAGCAGCCAAGATTTGACTAGCGGGAGTAATGAGCAGTTCTTC. Translating it yields CASSQDLTSGSNEQFF. The rearrangement links TRBV3-1 (or the pseudogene TRBV3-2) to TRBJ2-1; 12 bases match TRBD2. The CDR3 has 16 residues. J was trimmed by 7 bases and V by 0 bases; bases with no gene match: 4. Germline V gene lookup returns CDR1 LGHDT and CDR2 YNNKEL (reference sequence).

The chain carries TRBV2 and TRBJ1-1; no reliable D call. The CDR3 consists of 12 residues. CDR1 SNHLY and CDR2 FYNNEI come from the germline V gene. V lost 7 bases to trimming and J lost 1 base, with 7 bases between them. In DNA form, the CDR3 reads TGTGCCAGCACAGTCCAGAACACTGAAGCTTTCTTT. Translation gives CASTVQNTEAFF.

V gene TRBV5-8 combines with J gene TRBJ1-5; 7 bases fit TRBD1. The V gene's germline CDR1 is SGHTS and CDR2 YDEGEE. The CDR3 length is 14 residues. The ends lost 0 bases at V and 7 bases at J; junction bases unmatched: 4. CDR3 DNA: TGTGCCAGCAGCTTGGGACAGGGTCTACAGCCCCAGCATTTT. This encodes CASSLGQGLQPQHF.

This clone was observed once. V and J are TRBV6-1 and TRBJ2-7, with 8 positions matching TRBD2. The V gene end was trimmed by 4 bases and the J gene end by 4 bases; junction bases not matched to a gene: 12. Germline lookup yields CDR1 MNHNS and CDR2 SASEGT. The CDR3 is made up of 16 amino acids. The CDR3 reads CASSARGGSGNYEQYF. The CDR3 bases are TGTGCCAGCAGTGCCCGAGGGGGTAGCGGGAATTACGAGCAGTACTTC.

This clone was found once. The CDR3 sequence: CARSLERGAPPPYEQYF. The DNA for the CDR3 is TGTGCCAGAAGCTTGGAACGAGGAGCACCGCCCCCCTACGAGCAGTACTTC. This chain links TRBV5-3 with TRBJ2-7; no clear D gene. TRBV5-3 is an ORF, and what it does is uncertain. The V end was cut by 0 bases, the J end by 2 bases, with 18 bases between. CDR3 length equals 17 residues.

The chain carries TRBV19 and TRBJ2-1, with a tentative D call TRBD1 (6 bases). Germline CDR1 LNHDA, CDR2 SQIVND (reference sequence). V lost 3 bases, J lost 6 bases, and 15 bases lay in between. The CDR3 totals 15 residues. The CDR3 region is CASSIPRTASNEQFF. In DNA, the CDR3 is TGTGCCAGTAGTATCCCCCGGACAGCCAGCAATGAGCAGTTCTTC.

This chain joins TRBV7-9 and TRBJ2-1; TRBD2 matches at 8 bases. CDR3 length equals 14 residues. Germline V gene lookup returns CDR1 SEHNR and CDR2 FQNEAQ (reference sequence). V was clipped by 2 bases and J by 5 bases; unmatched bases: 2. CDR3 region: CASSLTSGNNEQFF. In nucleotides, the CDR3 is TGTGCCAGCAGCTTAACTAGCGGAAACAATGAGCAGTTCTTC.

This chain joins TRBV4-2 and TRBJ2-1, with 12 bases that match TRBD2. Per germline, CDR1 LGHNA and CDR2 YNFKEQ. Trimming at V came to 0 bases and at J to 4 bases, leaving 10 bases not matched to a gene. The CDR3 is 19 residues long. DNA of the CDR3: TGTGCCAGCAGCCAAGATACGGCTAGCGGGAGGGTTGGGTACAATGAGCAGTTCTTC. This gives the protein CASSQDTASGRVGYNEQFF.

This clone was counted a few times. The chain uses TRBV7-9 and TRBJ2-1; D not certain. Deletions cut 5 bases from V and 2 bases from J, with 7 bases between. The CDR3 consists of 13 residues. Germline V lookup: CDR1 SEHNR, CDR2 FQNEAQ (reference sequence). CDR3 residues: CASSPFPYNEQFF. In nucleotides, the CDR3 is TGTGCCAGCAGCCCCTTCCCCTACAATGAGCAGTTCTTC.

The chain links TRBV19 to TRBJ2-1; tentative D call: TRBD1 (6 bases). Germline CDR1 LNHDA, CDR2 SQIVND (reference sequence). Trimming shortened V by 3 bases and J by 8 bases, and 17 bases separated the two germline ends. This CDR3 spans 15 amino acids. For the CDR3, the DNA is TGTGCCAGTAGTATCAGGGACACAAGAAGGGATGAGCAGTTCTTC. Protein product: CASSIRDTRRDEQFF.